Listed here is a single T cell receptor beta chain. Autoimmune disease history or systemic immunosuppression led to patient exclusion. This specimen comes from a study of OX40 agonist ivuxolimab in advanced cancers. Study as a whole: Hepatocellular carcinoma, melanoma, renal cell or head and neck cancer affected the dose-escalation patients.

Germline values: CDR1 SNHLY, CDR2 FYNNEI. V was pared by 5 bases and J by 1 base, with 10 bases of the junction left unmatched. This CDR3 has 16 residues. Assay used: immunoSEQ multiplex PCR; TCRdb lists only in-frame clones, some missing. The profile shows 57,000 or so clones, 65% to 85% of them singletons. The source is an adult with an advanced solid tumor such as melanoma, head and neck, liver or kidney cancer. V usage is TRBV2 and J usage is TRBJ1-1; 7 nucleotides align to TRBD1. Material: CD4+ or CD8+ T cells sorted from blood, obtained in a trial of the OX40 agonist ivuxolimab. The CDR3 DNA is TGTGCCAGCAGTCCTCCCAGGACAGGCTCGAACACTGAAGCTTTCTTT. Protein sequence: CASSPPRTGSNTEAFF.